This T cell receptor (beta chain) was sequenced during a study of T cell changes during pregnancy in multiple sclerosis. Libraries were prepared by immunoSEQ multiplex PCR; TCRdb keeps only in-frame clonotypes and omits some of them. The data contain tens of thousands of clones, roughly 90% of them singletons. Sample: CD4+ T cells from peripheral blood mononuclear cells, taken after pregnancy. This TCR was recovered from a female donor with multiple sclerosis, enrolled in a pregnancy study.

CDR3 residues: CAISEQGNTIYF. For the CDR3, the DNA is TGTGCCATCAGCGAACAGGGAAACACCATATATTTT. This chain joins TRBV10-3 and TRBJ1-3; no reliable D call. The germline V and J ends were trimmed by 6 bases and 4 bases, with 7 bases remaining between them. From germline, CDR1 is ENHRY and CDR2 SYGVKD. CDR3 length equals 12 residues.